This TCR beta chain comes out of a study of graft-versus-host responses after intestinal transplantation. Study information: The transplants performed in recipients were multivisceral, liver-intestinal, or isolated intestinal. All recipients were given anti-thymocyte globulin induction, and tacrolimus and steroids were then administered for three to four years. Broader study findings: GvH clones detected in recipient marrow included some appearing first in ileum or blood. Individuals carrying graft-donor T cell macrochimerism showed high graft-versus-host to host-versus-graft clonal ratios in allografts.

The CDR3 runs 20 residues. Trimming at V came to 1 base and at J to 1 base, leaving 14 bases not matched to a gene. Germline V gene data show CDR1 as SGHRS and CDR2 as YFSETQ. Of note for this clone: Its antigen is currently unknown.

Libraries were prepared by immunoSEQ multiplex PCR; TCRdb keeps only in-frame clonotypes and omits some of them. The profile shows tens of thousands of clones, about 94% of them singletons. The sample consisted of unstimulated CD4+ T cells sorted from spleen or lymph node cells, taken before transplant. This sequence joins TRBV5-1 and TRBJ2-5; the match to TRBD2 covers 12 bases. The TCR sequence derives from a human donor who was the organ donor for an intestinal transplant. This chain's CDR3 is CASSLISLAGGTTRQETQYF. Written as DNA, the CDR3 is TGCGCCAGCAGCTTGATTTCCCTAGCGGGGGGGACGACCCGCCAAGAGACCCAGTACTTC.